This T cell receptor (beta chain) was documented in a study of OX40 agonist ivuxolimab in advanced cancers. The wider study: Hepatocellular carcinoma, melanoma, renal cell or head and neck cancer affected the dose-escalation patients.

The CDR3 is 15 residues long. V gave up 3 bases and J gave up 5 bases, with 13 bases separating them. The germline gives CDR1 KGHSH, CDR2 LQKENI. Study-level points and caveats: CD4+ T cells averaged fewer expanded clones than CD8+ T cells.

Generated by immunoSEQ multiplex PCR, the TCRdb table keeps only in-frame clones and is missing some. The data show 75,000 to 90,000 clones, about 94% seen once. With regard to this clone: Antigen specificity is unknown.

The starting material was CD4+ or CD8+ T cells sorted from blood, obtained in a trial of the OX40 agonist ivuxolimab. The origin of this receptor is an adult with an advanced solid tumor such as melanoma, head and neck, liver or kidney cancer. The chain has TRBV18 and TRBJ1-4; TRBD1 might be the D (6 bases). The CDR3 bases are TGTGCCAGCTCACCGAACAGGGACCGGAATGAAAAACTGTTTTTT. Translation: CASSPNRDRNEKLFF.